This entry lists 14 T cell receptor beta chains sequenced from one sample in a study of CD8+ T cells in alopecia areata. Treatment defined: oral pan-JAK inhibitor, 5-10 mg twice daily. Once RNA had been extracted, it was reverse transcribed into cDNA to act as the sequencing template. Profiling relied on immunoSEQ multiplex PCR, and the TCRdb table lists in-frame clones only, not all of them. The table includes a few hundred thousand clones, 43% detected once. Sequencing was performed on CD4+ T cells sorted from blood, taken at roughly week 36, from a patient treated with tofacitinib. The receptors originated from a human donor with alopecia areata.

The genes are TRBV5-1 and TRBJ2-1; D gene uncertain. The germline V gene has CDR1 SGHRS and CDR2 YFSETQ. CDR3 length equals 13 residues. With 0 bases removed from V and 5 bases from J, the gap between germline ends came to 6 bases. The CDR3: CASSLGADNEQFF. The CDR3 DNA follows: TGCGCCAGCAGCTTGGGGGCTGACAATGAGCAGTTCTTC. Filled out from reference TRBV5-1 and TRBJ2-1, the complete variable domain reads KAGVTQTPRYLIKTRGQQVTLSCSPISGHRSVSWYQQTPGQGLQFLFEYFSETQRNKGNFPGRFSGRQFSNSRSEMNVSTLELGDSALYLCASSLGADNEQFFGPGTRLTVL.

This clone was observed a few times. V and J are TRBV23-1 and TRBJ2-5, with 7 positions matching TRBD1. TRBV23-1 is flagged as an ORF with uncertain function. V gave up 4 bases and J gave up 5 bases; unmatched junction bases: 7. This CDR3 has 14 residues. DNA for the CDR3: TGCGCCAGCAGTCGACAGGGCCGGAGGGAGACCCAGTACTTC. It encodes CASSRQGRRETQYF.

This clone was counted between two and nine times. For the CDR3, the DNA is TGCGCCAGCAGCCGGACTAGCGGACTCCCCTCCGGGGAGCTGTTTTTT. Translating it yields CASSRTSGLPSGELFF. This rearrangement joins TRBV5-1 to TRBJ2-2; 10 nucleotides align to TRBD2. The ends lost 4 bases at V and 6 bases at J; junction bases unmatched: 9. Germline V gene data show CDR1 as SGHRS and CDR2 as YFSETQ. The CDR3 extends over 16 amino acids.

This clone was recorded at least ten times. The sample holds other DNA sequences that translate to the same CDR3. CDR3 loop: CASSSGRTTEAFF. CDR3 DNA: TGTGCCAGCAGCTCTGGCCGTACCACTGAAGCTTTCTTT. This rearrangement joins TRBV7-3 to TRBJ1-1; D call uncertain. CDR3 size: 13 residues. The germline V and J ends were trimmed by 4 bases and 4 bases, with 10 bases remaining between them. From germline, CDR1 is SGHTA and CDR2 FQGTGA.

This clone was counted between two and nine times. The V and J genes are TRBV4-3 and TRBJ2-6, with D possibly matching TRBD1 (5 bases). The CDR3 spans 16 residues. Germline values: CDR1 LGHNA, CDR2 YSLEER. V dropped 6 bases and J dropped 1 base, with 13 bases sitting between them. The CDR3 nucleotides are TGCGCCAGCAGTCCAAGGGGCGCTTCTGGGGCCAACGTCCTGACTTTC. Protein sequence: CASSPRGASGANVLTF.

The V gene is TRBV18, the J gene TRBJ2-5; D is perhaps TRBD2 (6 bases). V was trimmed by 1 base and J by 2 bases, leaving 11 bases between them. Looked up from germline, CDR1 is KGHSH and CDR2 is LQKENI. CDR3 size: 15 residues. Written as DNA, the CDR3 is TGTGCCAGCTCACCACGAGTCGGGGGACAAGAGACCCAGTACTTC. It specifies CASSPRVGGQETQYF. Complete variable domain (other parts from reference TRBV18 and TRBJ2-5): NAGVMQNPRHLVRRRGQEARLRCSPMKGHSHVYWYRQLPEEGLKFMVYLQKENIIDESGMPKERFSAEFPKEGPSILRIQQVVRGDSAAYFCASSPRVGGQETQYFGPGTRLLVL.

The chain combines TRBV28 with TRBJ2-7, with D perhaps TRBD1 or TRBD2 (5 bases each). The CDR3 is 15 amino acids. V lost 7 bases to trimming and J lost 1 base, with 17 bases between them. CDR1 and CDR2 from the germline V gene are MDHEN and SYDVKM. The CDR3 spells CASKAGGSGSYEQYF. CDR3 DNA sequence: TGTGCCAGCAAGGCTGGGGGTTCAGGGTCCTACGAGCAGTACTTC.

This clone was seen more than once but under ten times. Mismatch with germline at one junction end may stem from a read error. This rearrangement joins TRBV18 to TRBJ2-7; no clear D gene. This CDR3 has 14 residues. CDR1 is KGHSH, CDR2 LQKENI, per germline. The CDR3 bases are TGTGCCAGCTCACCACGATCGGGCGGCGAACCCCCGGACTTC. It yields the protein CASSPRSGGEPPDF.

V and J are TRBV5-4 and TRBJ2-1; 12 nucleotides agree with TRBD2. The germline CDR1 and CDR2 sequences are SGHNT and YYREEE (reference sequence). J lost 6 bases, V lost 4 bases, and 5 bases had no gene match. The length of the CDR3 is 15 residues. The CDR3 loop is CASSQGLAGSNEQFF. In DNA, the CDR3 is TGTGCCAGCAGCCAGGGACTAGCGGGTTCCAATGAGCAGTTCTTC.

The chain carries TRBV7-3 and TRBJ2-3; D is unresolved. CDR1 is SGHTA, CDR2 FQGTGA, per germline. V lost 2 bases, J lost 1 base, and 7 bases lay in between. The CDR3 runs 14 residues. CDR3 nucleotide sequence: TGTGCCAGCAGCTTACTCTCGGGCACAGATACGCAGTATTTT. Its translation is CASSLLSGTDTQYF. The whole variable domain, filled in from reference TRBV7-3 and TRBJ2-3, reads GAGVSQTPSNKVTEKGKYVELRCDPISGHTALYWYRQSLGQGPEFLIYFQGTGAADDSGLPNDRFFAVRPEGSVSTLKIQRTERGDSAVYLCASSLLSGTDTQYFGPGTRLTVL.

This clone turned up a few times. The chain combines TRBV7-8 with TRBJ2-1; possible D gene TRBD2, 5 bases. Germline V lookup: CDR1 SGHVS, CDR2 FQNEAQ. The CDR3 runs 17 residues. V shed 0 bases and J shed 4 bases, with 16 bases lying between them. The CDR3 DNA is TGTGCCAGCAGCTTAGCTCCTCCGGGGAAATTTTACAATGAGCAGTTCTTC. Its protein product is CASSLAPPGKFYNEQFF. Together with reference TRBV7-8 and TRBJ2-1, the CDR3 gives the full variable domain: GAGVSQSPRYKVAKRGQDVALRCDPISGHVSLFWYQQALGQGPEFLTYFQNEAQLDKSGLPSDRFFAERPEGSVSTLKIQRTQQEDSAVYLCASSLAPPGKFYNEQFFGPGTRLTVL.

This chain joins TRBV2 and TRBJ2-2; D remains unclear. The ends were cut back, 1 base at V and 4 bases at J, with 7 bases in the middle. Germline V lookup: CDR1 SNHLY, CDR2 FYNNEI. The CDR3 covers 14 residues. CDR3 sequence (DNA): TGTGCCAGCAGTGAAGGGGTGGTCACCGGGGAGCTGTTTTTT. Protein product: CASSEGVVTGELFF.

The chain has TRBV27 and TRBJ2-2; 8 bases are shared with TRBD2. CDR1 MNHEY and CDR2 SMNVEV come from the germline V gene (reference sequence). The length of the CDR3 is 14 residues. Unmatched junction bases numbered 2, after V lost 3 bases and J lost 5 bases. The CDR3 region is CASSFTSGTGELFF. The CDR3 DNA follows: TGTGCCAGCAGTTTTACTAGCGGAACCGGGGAGCTGTTTTTT.

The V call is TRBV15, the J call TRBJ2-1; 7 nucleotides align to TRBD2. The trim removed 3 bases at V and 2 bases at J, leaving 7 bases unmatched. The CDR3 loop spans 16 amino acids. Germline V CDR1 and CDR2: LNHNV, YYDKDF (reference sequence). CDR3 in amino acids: CATSSLLASTYNEQFF. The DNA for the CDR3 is TGTGCCACCAGCAGCTTACTAGCGTCCACCTACAATGAGCAGTTCTTC.